This T cell receptor (beta chain) was obtained from a study of T cell changes during pregnancy in multiple sclerosis. This clone was recorded once. Assay: immunoSEQ multiplex PCR; the TCRdb copy retains only in-frame clones and omits some. The data hold some 60,000 clones, with around 90% observed a single time. Trimming stripped 9 bases from V and 8 bases from J, with 14 bases between. This CDR3 is built from 13 residues. CDR1 is LNHDA and CDR2 is SQIVND in the germline V gene (reference sequence). The sequences come from peripheral blood, collected before pregnancy. This TCR derives from a female donor with multiple sclerosis, enrolled in a pregnancy study. The rearrangement uses TRBV19 and TRBJ1-6; a weak D match, TRBD1 (6 bases). CDR3 sequence reads: CASHPAGDSPLHF. Here the CDR3 DNA reads TGTGCCAGCCACCCGGCAGGGGATTCACCCCTCCACTTT. Using reference TRBV19 and TRBJ1-6 for the parts outside the CDR3, the full variable domain is DGGITQSPKYLFRKEGQNVTLSCEQNLNHDAMYWYRQDPGQGLRLIYYSQIVNDFQKGDIAEGYSVSREKKESFPLTVTSAQKNPTAFYLCASHPAGDSPLHFGNGTRLTVT.